This T cell receptor beta chain was profiled in a study of T-cell memory formation after mild COVID-19. Study background: Largely donor-specific TCR clusters were found. Study-level points and caveats: CD4/CD8 balance held among clones contracting day 15 to 85, and later expanders leaned CD4+. Memory from before infection featured some responding clones, which suggests cross-reactive memory joined.

The TCR alpha and TCR beta cDNA libraries, bearing sample barcodes and UMIs, were generated by 5'RACE using constant-segment primers. TCRdb re-called the 5' RACE reads with MiXCR, one entry per CDR3 protein. The sample holds roughly 130,000 distinct CDR3 sequences, about 15% seen once. Germline-derived CDR1 and CDR2 are MGHRA and YSYEKL. This CDR3 contains 14 residues. The germline V and J ends were trimmed by 3 bases and 6 bases, with 14 bases remaining between them. Details on this clonotype: The antigen is not known.

The clonotype originates from an adult woman who had mild COVID-19 (a few samples of this study predate the infection). Cell type and time point are not known. Source material: PBMCs or a T cell subset sorted from them (not recorded which). This rearrangement joins TRBV4-1 to TRBJ1-1, with D unresolved. The CDR3 DNA reads as TGCGCCAGCAGCCATGGCACAGAGTATTCTGAAGCTTTCTTT. Its translation: CASSHGTEYSEAFF.